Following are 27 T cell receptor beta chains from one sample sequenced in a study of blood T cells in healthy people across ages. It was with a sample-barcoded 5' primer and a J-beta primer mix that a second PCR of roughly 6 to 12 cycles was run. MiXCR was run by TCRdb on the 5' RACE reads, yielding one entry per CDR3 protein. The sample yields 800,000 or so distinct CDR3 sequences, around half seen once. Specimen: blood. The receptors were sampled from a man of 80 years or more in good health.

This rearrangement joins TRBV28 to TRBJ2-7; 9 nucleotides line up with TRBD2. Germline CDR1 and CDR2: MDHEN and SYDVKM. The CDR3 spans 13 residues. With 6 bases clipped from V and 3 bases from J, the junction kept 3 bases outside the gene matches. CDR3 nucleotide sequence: TGTGCCAGCAGGAGCGGGGGGATCTACGAGCAGTACTTC. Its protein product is CASRSGGIYEQYF.

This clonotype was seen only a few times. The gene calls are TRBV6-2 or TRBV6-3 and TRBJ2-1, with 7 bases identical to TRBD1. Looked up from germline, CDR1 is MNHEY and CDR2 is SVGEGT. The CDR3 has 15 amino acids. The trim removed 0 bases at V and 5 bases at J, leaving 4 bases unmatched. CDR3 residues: CASSYSVGTDNEQFF. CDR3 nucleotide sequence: TGTGCCAGCAGTTACTCGGTAGGGACAGACAATGAGCAGTTCTTC.

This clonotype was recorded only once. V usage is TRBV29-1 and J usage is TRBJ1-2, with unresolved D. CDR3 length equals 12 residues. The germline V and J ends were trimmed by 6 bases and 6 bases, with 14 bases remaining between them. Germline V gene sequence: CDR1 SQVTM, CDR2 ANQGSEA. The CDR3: CSVGRARDGYTF. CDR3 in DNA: TGCAGCGTAGGGAGGGCCCGGGATGGCTACACCTTC.

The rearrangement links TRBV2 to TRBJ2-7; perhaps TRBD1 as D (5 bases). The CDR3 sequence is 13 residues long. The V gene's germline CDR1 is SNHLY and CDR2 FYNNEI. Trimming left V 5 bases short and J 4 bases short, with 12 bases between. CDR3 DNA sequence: TGTGCCAGCAGTAAGGGCAGGGCTTACGAGCAGTACTTC. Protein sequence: CASSKGRAYEQYF.

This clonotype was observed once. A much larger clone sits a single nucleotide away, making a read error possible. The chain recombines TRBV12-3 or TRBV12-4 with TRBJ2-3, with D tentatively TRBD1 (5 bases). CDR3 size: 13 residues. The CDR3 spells CVSRVSATDTQYF. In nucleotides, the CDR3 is TGTGTCAGCAGGGTCTCGGCCACAGATACGCAGTATTTT.

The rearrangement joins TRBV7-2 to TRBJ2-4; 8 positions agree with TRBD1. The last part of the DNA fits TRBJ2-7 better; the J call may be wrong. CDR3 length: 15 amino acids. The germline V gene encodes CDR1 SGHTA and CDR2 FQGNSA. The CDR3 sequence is CASSLEAGGPTEQYF. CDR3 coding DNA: TGTGCCAGCAGCTTAGAGGCAGGGGGCCCAACCGAGCAGTACTTC.

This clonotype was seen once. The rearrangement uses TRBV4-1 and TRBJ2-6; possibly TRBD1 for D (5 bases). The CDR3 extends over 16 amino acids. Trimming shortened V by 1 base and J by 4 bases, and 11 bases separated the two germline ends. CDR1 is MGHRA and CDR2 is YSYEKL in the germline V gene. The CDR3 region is CASSQAQVKGANVLTF. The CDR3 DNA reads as TGCGCCAGCAGCCAAGCACAGGTGAAGGGGGCCAACGTCCTGACTTTC.

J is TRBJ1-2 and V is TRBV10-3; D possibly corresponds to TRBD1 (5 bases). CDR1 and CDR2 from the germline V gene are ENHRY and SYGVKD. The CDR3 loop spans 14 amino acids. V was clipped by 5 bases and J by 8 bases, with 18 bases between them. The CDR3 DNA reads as TGTGCCATCAGTAAAGGGGCGGGGGAGCTCGGCTACACCTTC. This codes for CAISKGAGELGYTF.

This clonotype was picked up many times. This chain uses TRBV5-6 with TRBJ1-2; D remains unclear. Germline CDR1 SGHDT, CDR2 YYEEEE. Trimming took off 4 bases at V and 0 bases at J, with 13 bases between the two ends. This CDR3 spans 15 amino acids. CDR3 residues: CASSMPVTSNYGYTF. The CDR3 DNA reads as TGTGCCAGCAGCATGCCGGTGACCTCTAACTATGGCTACACCTTC.

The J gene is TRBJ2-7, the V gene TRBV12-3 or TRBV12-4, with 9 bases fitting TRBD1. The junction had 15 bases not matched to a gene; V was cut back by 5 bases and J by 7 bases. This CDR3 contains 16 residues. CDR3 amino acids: CASSHTPGQGRQEQYF. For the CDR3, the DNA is TGTGCCAGCAGTCATACACCGGGACAGGGAAGGCAAGAGCAGTACTTC.

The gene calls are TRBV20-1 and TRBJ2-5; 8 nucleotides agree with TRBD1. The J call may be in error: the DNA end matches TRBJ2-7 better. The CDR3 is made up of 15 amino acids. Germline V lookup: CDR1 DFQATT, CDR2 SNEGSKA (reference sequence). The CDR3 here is CSARDKSRGRHEQYF. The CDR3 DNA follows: TGCAGTGCTAGAGATAAGAGCAGGGGGCGCCACGAGCAGTACTTC.

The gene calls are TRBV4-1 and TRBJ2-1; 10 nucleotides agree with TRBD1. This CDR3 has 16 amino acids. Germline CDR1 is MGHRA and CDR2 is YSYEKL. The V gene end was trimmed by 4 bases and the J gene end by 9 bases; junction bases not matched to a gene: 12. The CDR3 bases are TGCGCCAGCAGCCTCTGGGGGACAGGGGTTCTCGCTGAGCAGTTCTTC. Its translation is CASSLWGTGVLAEQFF.

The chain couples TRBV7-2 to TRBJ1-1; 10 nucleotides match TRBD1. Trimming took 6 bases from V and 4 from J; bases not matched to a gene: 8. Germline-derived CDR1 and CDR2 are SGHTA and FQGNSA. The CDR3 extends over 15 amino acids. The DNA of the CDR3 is TGTGCCAGCAGTCAGGCCGGGACAGGGGTCACTGAAGCTTTCTTT. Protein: CASSQAGTGVTEAFF.

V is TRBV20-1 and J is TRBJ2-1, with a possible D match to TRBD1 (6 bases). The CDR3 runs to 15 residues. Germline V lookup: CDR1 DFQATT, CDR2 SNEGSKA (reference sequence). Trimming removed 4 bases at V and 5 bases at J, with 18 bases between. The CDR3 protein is CSATTGTRINNEQFF. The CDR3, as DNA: TGCAGTGCTACCACCGGGACAAGGATAAACAATGAGCAGTTCTTC.

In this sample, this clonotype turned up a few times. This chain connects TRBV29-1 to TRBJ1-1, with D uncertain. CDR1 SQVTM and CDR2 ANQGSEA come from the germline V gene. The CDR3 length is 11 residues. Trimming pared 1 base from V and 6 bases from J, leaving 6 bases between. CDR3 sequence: CSVEGIAEAFF. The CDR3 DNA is TGCAGCGTTGAAGGGATTGCTGAAGCTTTCTTT.

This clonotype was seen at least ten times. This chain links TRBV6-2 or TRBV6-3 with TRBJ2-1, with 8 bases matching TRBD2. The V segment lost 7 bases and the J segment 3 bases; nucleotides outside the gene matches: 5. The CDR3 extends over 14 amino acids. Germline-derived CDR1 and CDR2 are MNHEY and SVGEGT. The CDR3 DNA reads TGTGCCAGCACCCCGGGAGGGTACTACAATGAGCAGTTCTTC. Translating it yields CASTPGGYYNEQFF.

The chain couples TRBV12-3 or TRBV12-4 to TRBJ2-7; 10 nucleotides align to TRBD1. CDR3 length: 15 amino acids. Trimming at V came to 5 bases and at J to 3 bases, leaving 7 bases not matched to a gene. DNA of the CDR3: TGTGCCAGCAGTAAATCCGGGACAGGGGACTACGAGCAGTACTTC. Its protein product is CASSKSGTGDYEQYF.

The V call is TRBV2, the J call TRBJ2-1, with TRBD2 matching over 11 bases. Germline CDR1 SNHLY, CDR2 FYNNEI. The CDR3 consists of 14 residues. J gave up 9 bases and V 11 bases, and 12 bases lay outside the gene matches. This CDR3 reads CAGTLLAGVSEQFF. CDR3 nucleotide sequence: TGTGCCGGTACGTTACTAGCGGGAGTTTCTGAGCAGTTCTTC.

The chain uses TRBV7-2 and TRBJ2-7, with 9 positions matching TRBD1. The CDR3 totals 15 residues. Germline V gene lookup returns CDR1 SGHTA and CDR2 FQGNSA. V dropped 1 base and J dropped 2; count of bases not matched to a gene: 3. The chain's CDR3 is CASSLDRTGAYEQYF. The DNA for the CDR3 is TGTGCCAGCAGCTTAGACCGGACAGGGGCCTACGAGCAGTACTTC.

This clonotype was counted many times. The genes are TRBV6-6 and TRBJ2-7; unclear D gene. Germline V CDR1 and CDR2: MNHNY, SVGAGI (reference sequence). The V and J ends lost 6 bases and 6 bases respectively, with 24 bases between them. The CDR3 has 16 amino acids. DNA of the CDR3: TGTGCCAGCAGCCTTCTTGCATCGACGGCCACCCTCGAGCAGTACTTC. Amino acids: CASSLLASTATLEQYF.

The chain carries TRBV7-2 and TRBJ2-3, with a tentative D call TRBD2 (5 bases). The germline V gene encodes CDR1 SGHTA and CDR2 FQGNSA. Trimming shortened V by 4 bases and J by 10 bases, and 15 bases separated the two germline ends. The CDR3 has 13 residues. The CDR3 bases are TGTGCCAGCAGCTCAGAACTAGAAAACGCGCAGTATTTT. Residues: CASSSELENAQYF.

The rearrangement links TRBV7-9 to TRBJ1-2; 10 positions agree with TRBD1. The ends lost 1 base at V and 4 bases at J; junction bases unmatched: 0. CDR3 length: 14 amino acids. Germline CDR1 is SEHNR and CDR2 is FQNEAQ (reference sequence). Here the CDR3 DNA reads TGTGCCAGCAGCTTAGGGACAGGGGGCTATGGCTACACCTTC. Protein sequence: CASSLGTGGYGYTF.

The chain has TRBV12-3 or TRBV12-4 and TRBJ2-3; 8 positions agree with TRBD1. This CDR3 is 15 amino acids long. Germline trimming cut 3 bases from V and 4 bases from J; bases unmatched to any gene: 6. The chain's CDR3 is CASSFVSGGADTQYF. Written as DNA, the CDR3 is TGTGCCAGCAGTTTCGTTTCAGGGGGCGCAGATACGCAGTATTTT.

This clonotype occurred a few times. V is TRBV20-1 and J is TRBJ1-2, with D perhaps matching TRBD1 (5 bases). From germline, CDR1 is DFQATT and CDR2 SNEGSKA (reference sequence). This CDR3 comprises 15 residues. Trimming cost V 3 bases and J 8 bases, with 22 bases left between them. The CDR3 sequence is CSASPQEPVGEGYTF. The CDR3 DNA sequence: TGCAGTGCTAGTCCCCAGGAGCCAGTGGGGGAGGGCTACACCTTC.

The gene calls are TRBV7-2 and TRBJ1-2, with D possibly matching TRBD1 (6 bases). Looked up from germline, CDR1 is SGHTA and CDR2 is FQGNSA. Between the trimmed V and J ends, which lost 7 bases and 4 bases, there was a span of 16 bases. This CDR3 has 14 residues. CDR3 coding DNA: TGTGCCAGCAACCCCGGCAGGGGATTCTATGGCTACACCTTC. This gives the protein CASNPGRGFYGYTF.

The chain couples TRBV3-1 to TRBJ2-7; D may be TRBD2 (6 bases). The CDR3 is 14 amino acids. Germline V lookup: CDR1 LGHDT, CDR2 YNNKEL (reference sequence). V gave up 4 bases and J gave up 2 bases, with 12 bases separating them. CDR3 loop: CASSPRDFPYEQYF. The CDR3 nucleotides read TGTGCCAGCAGCCCTCGGGACTTCCCCTACGAGCAGTACTTC.

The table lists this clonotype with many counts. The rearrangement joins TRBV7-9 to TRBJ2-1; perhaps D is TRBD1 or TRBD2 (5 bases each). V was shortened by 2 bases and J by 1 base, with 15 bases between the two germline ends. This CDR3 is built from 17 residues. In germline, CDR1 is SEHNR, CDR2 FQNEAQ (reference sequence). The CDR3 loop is CASSLIVGVGSYNEQFF. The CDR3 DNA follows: TGTGCCAGCAGCTTAATAGTGGGGGTCGGTTCCTACAATGAGCAGTTCTTC.